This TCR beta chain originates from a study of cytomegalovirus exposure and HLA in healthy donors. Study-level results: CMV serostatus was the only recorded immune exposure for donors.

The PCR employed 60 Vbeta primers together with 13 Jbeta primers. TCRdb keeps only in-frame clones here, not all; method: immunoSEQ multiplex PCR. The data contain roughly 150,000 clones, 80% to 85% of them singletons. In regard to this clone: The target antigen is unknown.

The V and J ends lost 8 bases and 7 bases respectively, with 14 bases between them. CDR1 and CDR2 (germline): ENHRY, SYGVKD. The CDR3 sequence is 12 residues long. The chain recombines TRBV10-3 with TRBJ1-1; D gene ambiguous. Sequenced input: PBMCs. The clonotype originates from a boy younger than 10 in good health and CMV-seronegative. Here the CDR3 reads CAISAGPDEAFF. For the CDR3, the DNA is TGTGCCATCTCGGCAGGTCCGGATGAAGCTTTCTTT.